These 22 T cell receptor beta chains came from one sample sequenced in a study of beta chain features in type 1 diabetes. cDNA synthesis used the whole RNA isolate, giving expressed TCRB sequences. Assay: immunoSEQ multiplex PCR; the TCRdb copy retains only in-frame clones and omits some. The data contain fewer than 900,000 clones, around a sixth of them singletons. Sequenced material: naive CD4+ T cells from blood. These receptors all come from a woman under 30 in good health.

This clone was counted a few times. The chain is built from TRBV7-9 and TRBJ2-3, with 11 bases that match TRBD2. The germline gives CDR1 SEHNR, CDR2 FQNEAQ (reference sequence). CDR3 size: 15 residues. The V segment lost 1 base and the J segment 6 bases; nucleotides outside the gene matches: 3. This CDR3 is CASSLDGLAGDTQYF. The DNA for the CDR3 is TGTGCCAGCAGCTTAGACGGACTAGCGGGCGATACGCAGTATTTT.

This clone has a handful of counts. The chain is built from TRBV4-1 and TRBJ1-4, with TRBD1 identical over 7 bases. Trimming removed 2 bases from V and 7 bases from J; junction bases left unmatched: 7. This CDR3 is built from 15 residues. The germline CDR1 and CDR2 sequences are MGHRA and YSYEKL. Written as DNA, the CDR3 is TGCGCCAGCAGCCAACCAGACAGGGATCGTGAAAAACTGTTTTTT. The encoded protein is CASSQPDRDREKLFF.

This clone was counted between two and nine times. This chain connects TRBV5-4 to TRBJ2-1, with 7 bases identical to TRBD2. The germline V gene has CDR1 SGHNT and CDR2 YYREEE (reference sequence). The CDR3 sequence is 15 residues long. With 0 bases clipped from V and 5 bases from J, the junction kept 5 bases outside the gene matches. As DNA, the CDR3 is TGTGCCAGCAGCTTGGGTGGGAGGGCGAACAATGAGCAGTTCTTC. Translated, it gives CASSLGGRANNEQFF. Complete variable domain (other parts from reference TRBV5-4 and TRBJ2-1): ETGVTQSPTHLIKTRGQQVTLRCSSQSGHNTVSWYQQALGQGPQFIFQYYREEENGRGNFPPRFSGLQFPNYSSELNVNALELDDSALYLCASSLGGRANNEQFFGPGTRLTVL.

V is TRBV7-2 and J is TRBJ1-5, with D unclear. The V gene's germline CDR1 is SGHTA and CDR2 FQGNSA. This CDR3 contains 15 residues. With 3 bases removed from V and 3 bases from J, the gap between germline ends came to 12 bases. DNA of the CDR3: TGTGCCAGCAGCTTTAGTCTTGCTTCCAATCAGCCCCAGCATTTT. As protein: CASSFSLASNQPQHF. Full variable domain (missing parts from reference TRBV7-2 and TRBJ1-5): GAGVSQSPSNKVTEKGKDVELRCDPISGHTALYWYRQSLGQGLEFLIYFQGNSAPDKSGLPSDRFSAERTGGSVSTLTIQRTQQEDSAVYLCASSFSLASNQPQHFGDGTRLSIL.

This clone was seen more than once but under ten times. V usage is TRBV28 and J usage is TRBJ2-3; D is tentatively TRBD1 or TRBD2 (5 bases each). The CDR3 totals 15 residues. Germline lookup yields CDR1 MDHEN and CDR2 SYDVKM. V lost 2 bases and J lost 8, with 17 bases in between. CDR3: CASSLRGTAVGTQYF. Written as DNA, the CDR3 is TGTGCCAGCAGTTTAAGAGGGACCGCCGTGGGTACGCAGTATTTT.

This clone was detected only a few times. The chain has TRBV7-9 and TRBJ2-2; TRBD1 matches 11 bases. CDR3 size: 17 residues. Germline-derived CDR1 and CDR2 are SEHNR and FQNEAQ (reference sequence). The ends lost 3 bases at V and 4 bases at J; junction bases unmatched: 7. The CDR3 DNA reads TGTGCCAGCAGCTTCGCGGGACAGGGGGGAGGCACCGGGGAGCTGTTTTTT. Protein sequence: CASSFAGQGGGTGELFF.

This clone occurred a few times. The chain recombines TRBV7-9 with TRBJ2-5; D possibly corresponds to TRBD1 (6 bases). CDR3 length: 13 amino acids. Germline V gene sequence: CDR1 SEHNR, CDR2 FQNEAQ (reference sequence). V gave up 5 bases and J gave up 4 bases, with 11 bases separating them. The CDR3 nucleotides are TGTGCCAGCAGCGCCAGGGGCGCAGAGACCCAGTACTTC. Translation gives CASSARGAETQYF.

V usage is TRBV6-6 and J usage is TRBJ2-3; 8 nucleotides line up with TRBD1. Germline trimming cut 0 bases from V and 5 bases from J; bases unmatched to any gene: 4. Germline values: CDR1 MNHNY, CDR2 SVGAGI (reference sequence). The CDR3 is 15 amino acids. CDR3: CASSYSRTGRDTQYF. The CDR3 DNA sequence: TGTGCCAGCAGTTACTCCCGGACAGGGCGAGATACGCAGTATTTT.

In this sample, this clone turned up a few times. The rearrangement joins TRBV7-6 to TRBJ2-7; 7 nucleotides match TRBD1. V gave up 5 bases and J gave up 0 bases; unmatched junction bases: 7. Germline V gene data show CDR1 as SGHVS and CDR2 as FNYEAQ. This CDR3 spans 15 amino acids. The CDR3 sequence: CASSGRQGSSYEQYF. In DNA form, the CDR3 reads TGTGCCAGCAGCGGGAGACAGGGCAGCTCCTACGAGCAGTACTTC.

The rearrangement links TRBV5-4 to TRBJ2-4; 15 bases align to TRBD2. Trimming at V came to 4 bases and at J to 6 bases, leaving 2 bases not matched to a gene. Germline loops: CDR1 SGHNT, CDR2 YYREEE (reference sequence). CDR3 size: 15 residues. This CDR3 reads CASSPGLAGGNIQYF. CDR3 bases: TGTGCCAGCAGCCCGGGACTAGCGGGGGGAAACATTCAGTACTTC.

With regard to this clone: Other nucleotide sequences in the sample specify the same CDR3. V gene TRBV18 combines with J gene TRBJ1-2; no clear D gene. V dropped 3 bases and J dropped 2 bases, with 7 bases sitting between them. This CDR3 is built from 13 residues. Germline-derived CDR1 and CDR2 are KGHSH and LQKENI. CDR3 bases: TGTGCCAGCTCACCCCAGGAGAACTATGGCTACACCTTC. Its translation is CASSPQENYGYTF.

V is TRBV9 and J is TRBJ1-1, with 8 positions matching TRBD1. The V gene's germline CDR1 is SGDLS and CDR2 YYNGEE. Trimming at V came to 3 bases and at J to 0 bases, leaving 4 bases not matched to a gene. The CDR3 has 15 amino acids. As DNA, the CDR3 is TGTGCCAGCAGCGGAGGACAGGGTATGAACACTGAAGCTTTCTTT. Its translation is CASSGGQGMNTEAFF. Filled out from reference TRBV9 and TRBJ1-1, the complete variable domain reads DSGVTQTPKHLITATGQRVTLRCSPRSGDLSVYWYQQSLDQGLQFLIQYYNGEERAKGNILERFSAQQFPDLHSELNLSSLELGDSALYFCASSGGQGMNTEAFFGQGTRLTVV.

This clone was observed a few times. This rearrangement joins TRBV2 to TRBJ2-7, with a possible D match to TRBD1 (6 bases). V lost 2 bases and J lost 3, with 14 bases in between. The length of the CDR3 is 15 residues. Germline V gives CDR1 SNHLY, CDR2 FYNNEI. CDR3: CASSERPGEIYEQYF. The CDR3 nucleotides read TGTGCCAGCAGTGAAAGGCCAGGGGAGATCTACGAGCAGTACTTC.

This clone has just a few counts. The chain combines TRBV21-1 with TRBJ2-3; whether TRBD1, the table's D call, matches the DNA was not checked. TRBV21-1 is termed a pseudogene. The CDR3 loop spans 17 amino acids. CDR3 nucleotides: TGTGCCAGCAGCAAAATCGCTGGACAGAAGGGGACAGATACGCAGTATTTT. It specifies CASSKIAGQKGTDTQYF.

CDR3 residues: CASSLNPTITDTQYF. CDR3 in DNA: TGTGCCAGCAGCTTAAACCCCACCATCACAGATACGCAGTATTTT. The V and J genes are TRBV7-9 and TRBJ2-3; no clear D. This CDR3 has 15 residues. Germline assignment: CDR1 SEHNR and CDR2 FQNEAQ (reference sequence). V was clipped by 2 bases and J by 2 bases, with 11 bases between them.

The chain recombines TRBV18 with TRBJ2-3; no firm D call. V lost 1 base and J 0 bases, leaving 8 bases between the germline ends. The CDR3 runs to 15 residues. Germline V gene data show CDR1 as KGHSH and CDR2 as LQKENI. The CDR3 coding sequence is TGTGCCAGCTCACCACGGTACACTAGCACAGATACGCAGTATTTT. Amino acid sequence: CASSPRYTSTDTQYF.

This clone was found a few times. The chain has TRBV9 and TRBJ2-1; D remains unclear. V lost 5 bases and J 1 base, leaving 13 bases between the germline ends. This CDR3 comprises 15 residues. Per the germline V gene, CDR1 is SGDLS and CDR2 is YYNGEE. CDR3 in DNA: TGTGCCAGCAGTGGACCAGTCGATTCCTACAATGAGCAGTTCTTC. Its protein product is CASSGPVDSYNEQFF.

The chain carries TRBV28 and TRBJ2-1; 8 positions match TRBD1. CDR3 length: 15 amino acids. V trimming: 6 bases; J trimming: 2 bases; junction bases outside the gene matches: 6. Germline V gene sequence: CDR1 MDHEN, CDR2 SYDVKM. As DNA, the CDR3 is TGTGCCAGCAGCCCCGCAGGGGGCGCCTACAATGAGCAGTTCTTC. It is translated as CASSPAGGAYNEQFF.

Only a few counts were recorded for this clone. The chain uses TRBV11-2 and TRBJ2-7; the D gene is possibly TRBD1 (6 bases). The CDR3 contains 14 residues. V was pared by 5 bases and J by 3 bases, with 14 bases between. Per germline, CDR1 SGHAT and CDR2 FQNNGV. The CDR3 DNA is TGTGCCAGCAGCCCCTCCGGGACAAACTACGAGCAGTACTTC. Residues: CASSPSGTNYEQYF.

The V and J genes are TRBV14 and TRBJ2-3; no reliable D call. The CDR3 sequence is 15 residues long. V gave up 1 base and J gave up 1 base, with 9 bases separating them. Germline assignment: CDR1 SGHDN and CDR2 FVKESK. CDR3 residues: CASSQGGLGTDTQYF. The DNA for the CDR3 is TGTGCCAGCAGCCAAGGTGGTCTTGGCACAGATACGCAGTATTTT. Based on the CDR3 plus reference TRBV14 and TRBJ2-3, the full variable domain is EAGVTQFPSHSVIEKGQTVTLRCDPISGHDNLYWYRRVMGKEIKFLLHFVKESKQDESGMPNNRFLAERTGGTYSTLKVQPAELEDSGVYFCASSQGGLGTDTQYFGPGTRLTVL.

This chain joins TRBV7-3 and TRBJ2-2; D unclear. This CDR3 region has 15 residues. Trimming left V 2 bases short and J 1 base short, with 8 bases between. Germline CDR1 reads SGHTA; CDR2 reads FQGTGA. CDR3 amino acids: CASSLYAGNTGELFF. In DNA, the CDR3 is TGTGCCAGCAGCTTATACGCAGGGAACACCGGGGAGCTGTTTTTT.

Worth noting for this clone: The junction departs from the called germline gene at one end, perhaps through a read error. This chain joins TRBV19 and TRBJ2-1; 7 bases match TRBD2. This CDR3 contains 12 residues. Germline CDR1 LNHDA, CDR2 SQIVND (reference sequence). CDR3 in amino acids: CASSPLAGPQIF. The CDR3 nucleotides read TGTGCCAGTAGTCCCTTAGCGGGTCCCCAGATCTTC.